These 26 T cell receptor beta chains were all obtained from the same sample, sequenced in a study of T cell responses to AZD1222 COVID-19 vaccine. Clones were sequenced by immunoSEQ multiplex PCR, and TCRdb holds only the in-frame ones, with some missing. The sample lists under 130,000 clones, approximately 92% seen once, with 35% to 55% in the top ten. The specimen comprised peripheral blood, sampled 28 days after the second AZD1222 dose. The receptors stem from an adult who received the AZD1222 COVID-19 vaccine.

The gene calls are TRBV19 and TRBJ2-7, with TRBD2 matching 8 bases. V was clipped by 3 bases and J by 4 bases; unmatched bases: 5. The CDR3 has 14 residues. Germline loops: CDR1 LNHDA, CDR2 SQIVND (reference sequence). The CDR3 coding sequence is TGTGCCAGTAGTATGGCAGCGGGGGATTACGAGCAGTACTTC. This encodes CASSMAAGDYEQYF.

Written as DNA, the CDR3 is TGTGCCAGCAGCTTAGTTCCATCGAACACCGGGGAGCTGTTTTTT. Its protein product is CASSLVPSNTGELFF. The V gene is TRBV7-2, the J gene TRBJ2-2, with D hard to call. Per germline, CDR1 SGHTA and CDR2 FQGNSA. V lost 1 base to trimming and J lost 0 bases, with 6 bases between them. The CDR3 is 15 residues long.

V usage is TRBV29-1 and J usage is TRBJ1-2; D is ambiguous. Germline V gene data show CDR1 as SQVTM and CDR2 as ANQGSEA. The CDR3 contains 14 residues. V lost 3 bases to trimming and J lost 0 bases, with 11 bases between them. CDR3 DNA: TGCAGCGTTGAGTTGTGGCCCCCTAACTATGGCTACACCTTC. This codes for CSVELWPPNYGYTF.

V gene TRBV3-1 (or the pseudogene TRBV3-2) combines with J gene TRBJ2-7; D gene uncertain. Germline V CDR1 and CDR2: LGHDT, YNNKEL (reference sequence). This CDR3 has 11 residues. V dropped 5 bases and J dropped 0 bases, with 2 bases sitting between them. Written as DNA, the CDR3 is TGTGCCAGCAGCTCCTCCTACGAGCAGTACTTC. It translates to CASSSSYEQYF.

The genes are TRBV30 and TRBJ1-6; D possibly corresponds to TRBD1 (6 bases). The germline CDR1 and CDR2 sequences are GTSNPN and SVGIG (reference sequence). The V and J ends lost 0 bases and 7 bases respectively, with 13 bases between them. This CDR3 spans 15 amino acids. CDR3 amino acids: CAWSVLGQLNSPLHF. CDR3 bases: TGTGCCTGGAGTGTATTAGGACAGCTCAATTCACCCCTCCACTTT. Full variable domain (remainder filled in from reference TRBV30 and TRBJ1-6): SQTIHQWPATLVQPVGSPLSLECTVEGTSNPNLYWYRQAAGRGLQLLFYSVGIGQISSEVPQNLSASRPQDRQFILSSKKLLLSDSGFYLCAWSVLGQLNSPLHFGNGTRLTVT.

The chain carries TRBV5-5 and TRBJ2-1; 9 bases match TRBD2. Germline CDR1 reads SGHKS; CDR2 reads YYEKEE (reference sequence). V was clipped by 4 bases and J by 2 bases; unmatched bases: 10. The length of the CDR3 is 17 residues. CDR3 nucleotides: TGTGCCAGCAGCCCGTCCCAGCTAGCGGGAACCTACAATGAGCAGTTCTTC. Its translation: CASSPSQLAGTYNEQFF.

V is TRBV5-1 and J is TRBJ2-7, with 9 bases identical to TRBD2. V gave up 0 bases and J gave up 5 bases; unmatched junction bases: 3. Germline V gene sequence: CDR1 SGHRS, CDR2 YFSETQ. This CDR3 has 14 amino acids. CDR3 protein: CASSLEREEDEQYF. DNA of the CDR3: TGCGCCAGCAGCTTGGAGCGGGAGGAGGACGAGCAGTACTTC. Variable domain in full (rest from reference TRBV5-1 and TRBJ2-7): KAGVTQTPRYLIKTRGQQVTLSCSPISGHRSVSWYQQTPGQGLQFLFEYFSETQRNKGNFPGRFSGRQFSNSRSEMNVSTLELGDSALYLCASSLEREEDEQYFGPGTRLTVT.

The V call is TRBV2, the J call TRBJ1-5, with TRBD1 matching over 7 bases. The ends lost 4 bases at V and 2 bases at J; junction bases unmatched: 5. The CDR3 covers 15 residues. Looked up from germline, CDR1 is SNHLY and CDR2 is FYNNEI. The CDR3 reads CASSGQGLGNQPQHF. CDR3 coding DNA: TGTGCCAGCAGTGGACAGGGATTGGGCAATCAGCCCCAGCATTTT.

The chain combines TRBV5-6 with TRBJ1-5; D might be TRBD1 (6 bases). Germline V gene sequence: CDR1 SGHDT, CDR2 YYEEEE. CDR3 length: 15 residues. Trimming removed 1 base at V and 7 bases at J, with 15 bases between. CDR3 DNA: TGTGCCAGCAGCTTGTCTATCCAGGGGCGCCAGCCCCAGCATTTT. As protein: CASSLSIQGRQPQHF.

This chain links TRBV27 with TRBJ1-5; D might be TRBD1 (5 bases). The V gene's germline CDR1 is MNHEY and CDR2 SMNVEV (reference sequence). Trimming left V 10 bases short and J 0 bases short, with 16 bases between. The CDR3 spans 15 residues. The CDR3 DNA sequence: TGTGCCACGTCTGGGGGTCCGTATAGCAATCAGCCCCAGCATTTT. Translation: CATSGGPYSNQPQHF.

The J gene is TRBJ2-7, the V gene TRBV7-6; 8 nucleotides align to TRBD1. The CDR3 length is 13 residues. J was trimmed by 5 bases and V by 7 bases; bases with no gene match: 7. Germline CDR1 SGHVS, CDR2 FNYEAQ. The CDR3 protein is CASTTGGLHEQYF. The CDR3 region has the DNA TGTGCCAGCACAACAGGGGGGTTGCACGAGCAGTACTTC.

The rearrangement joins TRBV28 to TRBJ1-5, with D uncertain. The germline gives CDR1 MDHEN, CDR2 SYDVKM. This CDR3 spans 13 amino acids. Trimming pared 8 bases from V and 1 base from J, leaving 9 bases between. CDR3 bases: TGTGCCAGCGGGTTTCGCAGCAATCAGCCCCAGCATTTT. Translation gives CASGFRSNQPQHF.

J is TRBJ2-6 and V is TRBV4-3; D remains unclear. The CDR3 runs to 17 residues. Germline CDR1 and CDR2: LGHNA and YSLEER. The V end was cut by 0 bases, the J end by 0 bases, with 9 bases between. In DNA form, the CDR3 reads TGCGCCAGCAGCCAAGATTGGGCCAGCTCTGGGGCCAACGTCCTGACTTTC. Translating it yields CASSQDWASSGANVLTF.

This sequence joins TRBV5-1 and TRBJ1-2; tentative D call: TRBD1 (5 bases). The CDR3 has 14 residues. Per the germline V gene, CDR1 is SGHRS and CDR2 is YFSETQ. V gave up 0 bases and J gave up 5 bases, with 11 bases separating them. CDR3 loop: CASSLEAGLYGYTF. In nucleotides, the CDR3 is TGCGCCAGCAGCTTGGAGGCAGGGCTGTATGGCTACACCTTC.

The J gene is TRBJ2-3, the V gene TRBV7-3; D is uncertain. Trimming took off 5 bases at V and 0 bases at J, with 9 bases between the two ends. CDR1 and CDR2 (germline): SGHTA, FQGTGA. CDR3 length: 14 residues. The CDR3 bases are TGTGCCAGCAGCCCAACCGCTAGCACAGATACGCAGTATTTT. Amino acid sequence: CASSPTASTDTQYF.

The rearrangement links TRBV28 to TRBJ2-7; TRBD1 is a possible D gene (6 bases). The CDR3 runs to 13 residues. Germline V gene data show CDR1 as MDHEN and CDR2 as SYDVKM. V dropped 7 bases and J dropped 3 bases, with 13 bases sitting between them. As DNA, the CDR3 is TGTGCCAGCAAGGACAGTTTTAGCTACGAGCAGTACTTC. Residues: CASKDSFSYEQYF.

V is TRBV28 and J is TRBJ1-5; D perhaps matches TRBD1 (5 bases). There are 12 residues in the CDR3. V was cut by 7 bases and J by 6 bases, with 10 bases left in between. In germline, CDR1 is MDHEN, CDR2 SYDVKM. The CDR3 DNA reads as TGTGCCAGCAAAGGGGCGGGTCAGCCCCAGCATTTT. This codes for CASKGAGQPQHF.

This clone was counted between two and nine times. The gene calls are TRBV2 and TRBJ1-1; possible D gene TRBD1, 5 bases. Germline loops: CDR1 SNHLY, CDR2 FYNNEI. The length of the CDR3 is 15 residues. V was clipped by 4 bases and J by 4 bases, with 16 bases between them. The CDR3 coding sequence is TGTGCCAGCAGTGCCTCGGGACTAGCGTCCACTGAAGCTTTCTTT. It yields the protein CASSASGLASTEAFF.

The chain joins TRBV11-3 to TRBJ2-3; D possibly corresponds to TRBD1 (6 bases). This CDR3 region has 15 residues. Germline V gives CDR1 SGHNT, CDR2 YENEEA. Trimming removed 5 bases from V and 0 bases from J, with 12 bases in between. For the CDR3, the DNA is TGTGCCAGCAGCGTTGGACAGCTTAGCACAGATACGCAGTATTTT. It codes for CASSVGQLSTDTQYF.

CDR3 nucleotides: TGTGCCAGCGCTAGGTTAGGGGCGGCCCAAGAGACCCAGTACTTC. Encoded protein: CASARLGAAQETQYF. The J gene is TRBJ2-5, the V gene TRBV28, with D possibly TRBD1 on 5 matching bases. The CDR3 has 15 amino acids. Trimming pared 8 bases from V and 1 base from J, leaving 17 bases between. CDR1 is MDHEN, CDR2 SYDVKM, per germline.

The CDR3 protein is CASSAMRVPNEKLFF. The CDR3 DNA reads TGCGCCAGCAGTGCTATGAGAGTTCCTAATGAAAAACTGTTTTTT. The rearrangement links TRBV10-2 to TRBJ1-4; D is unclear. Germline V gives CDR1 WSHSY, CDR2 SAAADI. Trimming took off 4 bases at V and 3 bases at J, with 12 bases between the two ends. The CDR3 totals 15 residues.

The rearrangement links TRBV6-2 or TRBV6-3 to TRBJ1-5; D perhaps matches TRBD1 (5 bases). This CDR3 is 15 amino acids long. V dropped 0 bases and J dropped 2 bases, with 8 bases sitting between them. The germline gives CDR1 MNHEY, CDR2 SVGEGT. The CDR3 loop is CASSYSGRGNQPQHF. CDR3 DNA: TGTGCCAGCAGTTACTCGGGCAGGGGCAATCAGCCCCAGCATTTT.

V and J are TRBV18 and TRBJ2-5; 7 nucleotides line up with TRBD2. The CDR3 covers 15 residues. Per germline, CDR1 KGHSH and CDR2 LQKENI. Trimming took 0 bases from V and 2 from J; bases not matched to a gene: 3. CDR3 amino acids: CASSPPSRGQETQYF. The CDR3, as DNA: TGTGCCAGCTCACCACCCTCGCGGGGGCAAGAGACCCAGTACTTC.

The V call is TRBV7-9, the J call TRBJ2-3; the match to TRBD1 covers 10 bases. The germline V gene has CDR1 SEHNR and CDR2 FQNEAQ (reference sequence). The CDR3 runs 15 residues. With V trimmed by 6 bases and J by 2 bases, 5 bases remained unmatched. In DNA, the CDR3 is TGTGCCAGCAGTAGGGACAGGGGTAACACAGATACGCAGTATTTT. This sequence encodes CASSRDRGNTDTQYF.

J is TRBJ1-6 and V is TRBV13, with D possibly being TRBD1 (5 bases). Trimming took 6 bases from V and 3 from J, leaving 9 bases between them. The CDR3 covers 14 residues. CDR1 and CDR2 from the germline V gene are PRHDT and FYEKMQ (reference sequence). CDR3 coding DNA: TGTGCCAGCAGAACCGGGGGCTATAATTCACCCCTCCACTTT. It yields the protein CASRTGGYNSPLHF.

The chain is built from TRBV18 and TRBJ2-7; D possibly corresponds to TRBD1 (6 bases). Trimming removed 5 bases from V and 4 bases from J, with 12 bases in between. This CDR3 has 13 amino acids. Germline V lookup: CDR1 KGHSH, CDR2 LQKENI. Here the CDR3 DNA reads TGTGCCAGCTCATTAGGAACAGGGTACGAGCAGTACTTC. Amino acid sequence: CASSLGTGYEQYF.